Here is one T cell receptor beta chain with its context. Antigen specificity is unknown. CD8 cells regarded as naive lacked CD45RO, were positively chosen for CCR7, and omitted terminally differentiated effector memory CD45RA+ cells. Sequenced by immunoSEQ multiplex PCR; TCRdb stores in-frame clones only, minus some. The data hold millions of clones, with under 95% observed a single time. The V gene's germline CDR1 is GTSNPN and CDR2 SVGIG (reference sequence). With 1 base clipped from V and 8 bases from J, the junction kept 1 base outside the gene matches. CDR3 length: 12 amino acids. The source of the sample is a study of shared clonotypes between healthy human individuals. Whole-study context: A couple of women and a few men aged 18 to 49 made up the donors. General study findings and limits: Larger richness was generally estimated for naive than memory subsets. Collection of samples was limited to blood; tissue repertoires likely differ. Clonotype sharing levels among donors were expected to vary with sequencing depth.

The sequencing sample was made of naive CD8+ T cells from PBMCs. The TCR originated in a man aged 18 to 29 in good health. Some clones in this sample may be carry-over from other donors' samples. The chain carries TRBV30 and TRBJ1-4; 7 positions match TRBD1. The CDR3 loop is CAWSEGGEKLFF. The CDR3 nucleotides are TGTGCCTGGAGTGAAGGGGGCGAAAAACTGTTTTTT.